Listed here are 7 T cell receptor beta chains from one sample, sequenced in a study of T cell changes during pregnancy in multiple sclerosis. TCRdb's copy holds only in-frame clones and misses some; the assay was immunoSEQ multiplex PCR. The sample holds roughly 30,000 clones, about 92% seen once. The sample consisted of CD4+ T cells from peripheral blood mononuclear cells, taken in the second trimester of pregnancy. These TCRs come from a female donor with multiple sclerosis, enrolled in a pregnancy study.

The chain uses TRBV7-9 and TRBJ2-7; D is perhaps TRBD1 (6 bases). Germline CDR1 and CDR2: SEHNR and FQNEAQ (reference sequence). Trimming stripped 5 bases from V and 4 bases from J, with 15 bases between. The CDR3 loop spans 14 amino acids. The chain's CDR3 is CASSPPLGGYEQYF. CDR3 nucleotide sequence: TGTGCCAGCAGCCCACCCCTAGGGGGTTACGAGCAGTACTTC.

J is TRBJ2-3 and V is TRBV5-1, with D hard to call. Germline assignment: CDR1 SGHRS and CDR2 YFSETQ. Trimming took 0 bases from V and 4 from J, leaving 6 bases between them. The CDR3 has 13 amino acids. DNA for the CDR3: TGCGCCAGCAGCTTGGCCTCCTCAGATACGCAGTATTTT. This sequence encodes CASSLASSDTQYF.

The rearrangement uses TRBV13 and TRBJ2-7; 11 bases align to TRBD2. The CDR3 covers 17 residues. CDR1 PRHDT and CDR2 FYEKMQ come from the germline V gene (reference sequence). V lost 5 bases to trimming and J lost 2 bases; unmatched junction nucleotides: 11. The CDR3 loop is CASSPPGGLAATYEQYF. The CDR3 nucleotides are TGTGCCAGCAGCCCTCCAGGGGGACTAGCGGCAACCTACGAGCAGTACTTC.

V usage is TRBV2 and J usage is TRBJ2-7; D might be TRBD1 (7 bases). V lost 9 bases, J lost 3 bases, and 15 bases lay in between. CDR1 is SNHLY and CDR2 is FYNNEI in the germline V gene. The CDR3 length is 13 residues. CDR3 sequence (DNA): TGTGCCAGGTCCAGGGGGGCAGGCTACGAGCAGTACTTC. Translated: CARSRGAGYEQYF.

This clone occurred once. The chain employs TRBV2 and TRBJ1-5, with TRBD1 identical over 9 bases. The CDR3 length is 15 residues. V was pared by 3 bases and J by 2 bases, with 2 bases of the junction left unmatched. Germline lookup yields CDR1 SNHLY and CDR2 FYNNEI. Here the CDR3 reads CASSERTGGNQPQHF. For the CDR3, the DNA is TGTGCCAGCAGTGAGCGGACAGGGGGCAATCAGCCCCAGCATTTT.

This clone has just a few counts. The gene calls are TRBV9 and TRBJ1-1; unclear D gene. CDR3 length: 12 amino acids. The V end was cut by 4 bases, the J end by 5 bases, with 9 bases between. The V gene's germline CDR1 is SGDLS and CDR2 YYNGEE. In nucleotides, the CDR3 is TGTGCCAGCAGCCACACTACGACTGAAGCTTTCTTT. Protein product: CASSHTTTEAFF.

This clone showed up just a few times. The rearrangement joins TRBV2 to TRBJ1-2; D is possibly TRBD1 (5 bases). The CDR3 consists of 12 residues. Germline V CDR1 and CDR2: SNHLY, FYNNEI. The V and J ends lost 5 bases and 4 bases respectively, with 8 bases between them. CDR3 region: CASSPRVYGYTF. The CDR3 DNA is TGTGCCAGCAGTCCCAGGGTCTATGGCTACACCTTC.